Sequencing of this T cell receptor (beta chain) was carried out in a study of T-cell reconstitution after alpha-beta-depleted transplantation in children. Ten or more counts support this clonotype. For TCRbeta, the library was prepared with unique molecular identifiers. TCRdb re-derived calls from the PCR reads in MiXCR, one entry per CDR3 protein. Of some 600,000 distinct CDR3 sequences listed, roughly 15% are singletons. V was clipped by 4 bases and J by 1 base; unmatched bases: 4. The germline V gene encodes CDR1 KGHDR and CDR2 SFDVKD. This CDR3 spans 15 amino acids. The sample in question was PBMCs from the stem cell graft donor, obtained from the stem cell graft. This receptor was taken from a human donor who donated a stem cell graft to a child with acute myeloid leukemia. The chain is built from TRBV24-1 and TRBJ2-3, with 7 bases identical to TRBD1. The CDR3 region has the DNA TGTGCCACCAGTGACTCGACAGGGCGCACAGATACGCAGTATTTT. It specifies CATSDSTGRTDTQYF.